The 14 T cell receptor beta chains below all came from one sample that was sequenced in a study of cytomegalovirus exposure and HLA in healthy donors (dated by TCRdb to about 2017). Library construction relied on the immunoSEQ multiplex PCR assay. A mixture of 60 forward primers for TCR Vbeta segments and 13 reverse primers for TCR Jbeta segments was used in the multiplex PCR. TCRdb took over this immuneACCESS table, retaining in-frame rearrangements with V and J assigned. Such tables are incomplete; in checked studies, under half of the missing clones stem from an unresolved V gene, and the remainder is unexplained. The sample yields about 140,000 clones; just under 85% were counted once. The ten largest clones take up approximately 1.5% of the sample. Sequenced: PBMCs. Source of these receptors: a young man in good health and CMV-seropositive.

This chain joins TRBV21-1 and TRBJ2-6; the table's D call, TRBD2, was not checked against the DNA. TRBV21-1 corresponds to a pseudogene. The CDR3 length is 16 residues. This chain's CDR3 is CASSKRGHPGANVLTF. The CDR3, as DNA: TGTGCCAGCAGCAAACGCGGGCACCCTGGGGCCAACGTCCTGACTTTC.

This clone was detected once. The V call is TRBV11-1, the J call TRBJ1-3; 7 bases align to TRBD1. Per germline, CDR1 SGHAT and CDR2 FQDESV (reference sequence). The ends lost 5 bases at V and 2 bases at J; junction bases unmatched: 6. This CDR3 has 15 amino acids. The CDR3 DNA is TGTGCCAGCAGCCGAGACAGGGACCCTGGAAACACCATATATTTT. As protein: CASSRDRDPGNTIYF. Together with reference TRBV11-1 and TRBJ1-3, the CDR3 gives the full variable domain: EAEVAQSPRYKITEKSQAVAFWCDPISGHATLYWYRQILGQGPELLVQFQDESVVDDSQLPKDRFSAERLKGVDSTLKIQPAELGDSAMYLCASSRDRDPGNTIYFGEGSWLTVV.

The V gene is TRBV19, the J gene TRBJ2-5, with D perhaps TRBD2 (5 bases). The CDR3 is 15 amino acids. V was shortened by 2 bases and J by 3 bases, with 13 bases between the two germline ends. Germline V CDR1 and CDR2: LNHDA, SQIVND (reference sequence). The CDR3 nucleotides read TGTGCCAGTAGTATAAGCGACTACGGAAAAGAGACCCAGTACTTC. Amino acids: CASSISDYGKETQYF.

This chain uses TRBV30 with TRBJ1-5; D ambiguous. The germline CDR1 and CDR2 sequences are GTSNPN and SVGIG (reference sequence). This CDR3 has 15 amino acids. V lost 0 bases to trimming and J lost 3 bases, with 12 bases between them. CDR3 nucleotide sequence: TGTGCCTGGAGTGTTGGGCAGCCTCCCAATCAGCCCCAGCATTTT. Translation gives CAWSVGQPPNQPQHF.

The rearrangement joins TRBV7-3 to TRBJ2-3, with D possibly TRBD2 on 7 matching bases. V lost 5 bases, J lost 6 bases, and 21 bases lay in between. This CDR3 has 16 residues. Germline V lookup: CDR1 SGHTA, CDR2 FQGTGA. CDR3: CASSQGVGGAGDTQYF. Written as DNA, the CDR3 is TGTGCCAGCAGCCAAGGGGTAGGGGGGGCCGGGGATACGCAGTATTTT.

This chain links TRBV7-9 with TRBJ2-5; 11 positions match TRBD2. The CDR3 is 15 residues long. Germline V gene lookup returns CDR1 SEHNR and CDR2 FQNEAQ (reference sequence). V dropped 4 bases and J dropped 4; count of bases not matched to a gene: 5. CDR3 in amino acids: CASSYEGLAVETQYF. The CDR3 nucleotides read TGTGCCAGCAGCTATGAGGGACTAGCGGTAGAGACCCAGTACTTC.

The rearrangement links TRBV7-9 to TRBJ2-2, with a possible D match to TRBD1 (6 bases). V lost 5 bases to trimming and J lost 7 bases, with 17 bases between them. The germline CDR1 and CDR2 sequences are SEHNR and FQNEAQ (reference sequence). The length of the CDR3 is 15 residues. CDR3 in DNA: TGTGCCAGCAGCCTCCGACAGGAAAGTAGCGGGGAGCTGTTTTTT. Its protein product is CASSLRQESSGELFF.

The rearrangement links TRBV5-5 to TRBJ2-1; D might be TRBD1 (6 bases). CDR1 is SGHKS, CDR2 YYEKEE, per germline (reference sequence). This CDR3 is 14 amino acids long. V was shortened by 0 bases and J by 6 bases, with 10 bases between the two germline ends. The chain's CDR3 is CASSLDQGFNEQFF. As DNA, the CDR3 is TGTGCCAGCAGCTTGGATCAGGGGTTCAATGAGCAGTTCTTC.

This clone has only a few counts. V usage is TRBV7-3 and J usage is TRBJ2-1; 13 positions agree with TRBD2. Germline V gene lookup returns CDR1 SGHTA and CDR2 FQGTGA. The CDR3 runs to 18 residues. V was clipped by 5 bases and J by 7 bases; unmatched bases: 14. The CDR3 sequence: CASSTMGGGLAGQNEQFF. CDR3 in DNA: TGTGCCAGCAGCACAATGGGGGGGGGACTAGCGGGGCAGAATGAGCAGTTCTTC.

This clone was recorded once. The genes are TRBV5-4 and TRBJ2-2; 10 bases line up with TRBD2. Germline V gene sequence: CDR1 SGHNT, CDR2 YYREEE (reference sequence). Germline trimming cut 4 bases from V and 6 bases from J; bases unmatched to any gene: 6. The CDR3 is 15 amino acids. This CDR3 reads CASSTSGRASGELFF. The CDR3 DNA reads TGTGCCAGCAGCACCAGCGGGAGGGCCTCCGGGGAGCTGTTTTTT.

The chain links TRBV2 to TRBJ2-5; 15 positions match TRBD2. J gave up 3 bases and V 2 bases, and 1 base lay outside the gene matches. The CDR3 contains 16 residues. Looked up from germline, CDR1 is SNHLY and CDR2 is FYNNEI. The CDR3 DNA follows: TGTGCCAGCAGTGAACGGACTAGCGGGGGGGAAGAGACCCAGTACTTC. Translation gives CASSERTSGGEETQYF.

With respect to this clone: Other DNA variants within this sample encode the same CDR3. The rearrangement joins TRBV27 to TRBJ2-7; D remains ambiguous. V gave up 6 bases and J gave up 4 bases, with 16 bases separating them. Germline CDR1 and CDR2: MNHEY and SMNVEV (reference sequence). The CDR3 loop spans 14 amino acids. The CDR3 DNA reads TGTGCCAGCAGCTTTTCCTTTGTTAGTTACGAGCAGTACTTC. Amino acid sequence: CASSFSFVSYEQYF.

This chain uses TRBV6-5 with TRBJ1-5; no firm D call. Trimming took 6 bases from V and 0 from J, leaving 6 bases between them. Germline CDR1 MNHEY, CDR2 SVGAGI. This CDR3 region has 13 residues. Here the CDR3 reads CASRRGSNQPQHF. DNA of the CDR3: TGTGCCAGCAGGAGAGGTAGCAATCAGCCCCAGCATTTT.

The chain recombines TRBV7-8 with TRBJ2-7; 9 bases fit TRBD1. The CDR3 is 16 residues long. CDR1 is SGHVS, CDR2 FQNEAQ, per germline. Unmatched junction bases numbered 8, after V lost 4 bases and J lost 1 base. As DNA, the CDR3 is TGTGCCAGCAGCTCGAGCCTGGGGACAGGGTCCTACGAGCAGTACTTC. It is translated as CASSSSLGTGSYEQYF.